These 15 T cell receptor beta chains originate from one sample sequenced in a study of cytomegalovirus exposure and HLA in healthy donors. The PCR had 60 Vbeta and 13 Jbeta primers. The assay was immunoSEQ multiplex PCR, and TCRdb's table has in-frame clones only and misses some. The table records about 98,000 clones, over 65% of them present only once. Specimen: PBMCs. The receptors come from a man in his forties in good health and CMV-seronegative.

The CDR3 DNA sequence: TGTGCCAGCTCACCCCCCACATGGAACACCATATATTTT. This codes for CASSPPTWNTIYF. The chain is built from TRBV18 and TRBJ1-3; D ambiguous. The CDR3 spans 13 residues. Trimming pared 3 bases from V and 7 bases from J, leaving 10 bases between. Looked up from germline, CDR1 is KGHSH and CDR2 is LQKENI.

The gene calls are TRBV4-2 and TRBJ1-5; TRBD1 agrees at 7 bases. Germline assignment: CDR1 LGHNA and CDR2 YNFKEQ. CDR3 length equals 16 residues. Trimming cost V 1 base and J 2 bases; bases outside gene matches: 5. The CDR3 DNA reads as TGTGCCAGCAGCCAAGCCAGGGGGGACGGCAATCAGCCCCAGCATTTT. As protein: CASSQARGDGNQPQHF.

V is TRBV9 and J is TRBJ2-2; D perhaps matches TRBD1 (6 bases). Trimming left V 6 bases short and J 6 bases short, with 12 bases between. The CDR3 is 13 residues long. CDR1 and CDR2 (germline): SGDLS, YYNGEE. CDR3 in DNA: TGTGCCAGCACCAGACAGGTTTCCGGGGAGCTGTTTTTT. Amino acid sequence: CASTRQVSGELFF.

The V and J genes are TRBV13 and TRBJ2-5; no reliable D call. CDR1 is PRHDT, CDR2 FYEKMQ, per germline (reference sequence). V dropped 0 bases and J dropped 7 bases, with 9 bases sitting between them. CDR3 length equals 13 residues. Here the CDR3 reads CASSLGVEATQYF. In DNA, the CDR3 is TGTGCCAGCAGCTTAGGGGTAGAAGCGACCCAGTACTTC.

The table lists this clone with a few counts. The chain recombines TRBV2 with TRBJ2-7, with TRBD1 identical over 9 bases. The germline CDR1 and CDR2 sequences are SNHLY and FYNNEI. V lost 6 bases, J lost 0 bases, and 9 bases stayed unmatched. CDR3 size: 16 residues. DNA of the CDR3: TGTGCCAGCAGGGCACAACCGGGACAGGGCTCCTACGAGCAGTACTTC. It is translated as CASRAQPGQGSYEQYF. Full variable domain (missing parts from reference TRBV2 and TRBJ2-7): EPEVTQTPSHQVTQMGQEVILRCVPISNHLYFYWYRQILGQKVEFLVSFYNNEISEKSEIFDDQFSVERPDGSNFTLKIRSTKLEDSAMYFCASRAQPGQGSYEQYFGPGTRLTVT.

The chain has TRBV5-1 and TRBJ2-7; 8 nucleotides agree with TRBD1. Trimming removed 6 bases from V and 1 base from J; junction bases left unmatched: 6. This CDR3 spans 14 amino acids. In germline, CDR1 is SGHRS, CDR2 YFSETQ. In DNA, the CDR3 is TGCGCCAGCAACACAGGGGGGTCGTCCTACGAGCAGTACTTC. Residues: CASNTGGSSYEQYF.

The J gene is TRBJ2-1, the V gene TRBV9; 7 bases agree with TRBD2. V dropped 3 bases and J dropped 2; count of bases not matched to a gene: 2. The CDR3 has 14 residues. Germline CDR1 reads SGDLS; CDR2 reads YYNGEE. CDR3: CASSASGPYNEQFF. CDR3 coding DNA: TGTGCCAGCAGCGCTAGCGGTCCCTACAATGAGCAGTTCTTC.

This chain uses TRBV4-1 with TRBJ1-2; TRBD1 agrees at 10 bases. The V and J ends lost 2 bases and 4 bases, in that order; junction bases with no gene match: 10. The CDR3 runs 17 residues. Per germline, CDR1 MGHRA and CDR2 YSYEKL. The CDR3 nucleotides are TGCGCCAGCAGCCAAATCTCGACAGGGGGCGCAGGCTATGGCTACACCTTC. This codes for CASSQISTGGAGYGYTF.

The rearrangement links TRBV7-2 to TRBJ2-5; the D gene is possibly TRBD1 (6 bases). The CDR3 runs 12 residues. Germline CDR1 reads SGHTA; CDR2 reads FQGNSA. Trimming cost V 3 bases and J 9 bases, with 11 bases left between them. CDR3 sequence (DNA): TGTGCCAGCAGCTTTTACGACAGGCCCCAGTACTTC. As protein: CASSFYDRPQYF. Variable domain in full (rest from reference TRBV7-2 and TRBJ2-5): GAGVSQSPSNKVTEKGKDVELRCDPISGHTALYWYRQSLGQGLEFLIYFQGNSAPDKSGLPSDRFSAERTGGSVSTLTIQRTQQEDSAVYLCASSFYDRPQYFGPGTRLLVL.

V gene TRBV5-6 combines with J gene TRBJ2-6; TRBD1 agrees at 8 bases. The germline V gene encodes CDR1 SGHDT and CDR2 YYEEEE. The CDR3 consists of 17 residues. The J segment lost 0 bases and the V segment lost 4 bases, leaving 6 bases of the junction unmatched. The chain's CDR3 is CASSVTGDLSGANVLTF. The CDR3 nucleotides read TGTGCCAGCAGCGTGACAGGGGACCTCTCTGGGGCCAACGTCCTGACTTTC.

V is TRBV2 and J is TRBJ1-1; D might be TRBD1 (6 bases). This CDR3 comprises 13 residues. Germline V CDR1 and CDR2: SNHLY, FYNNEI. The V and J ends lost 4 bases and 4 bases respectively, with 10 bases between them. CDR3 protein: CASSGEGGTEAFF. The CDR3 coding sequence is TGTGCCAGCAGTGGTGAAGGGGGCACTGAAGCTTTCTTT.

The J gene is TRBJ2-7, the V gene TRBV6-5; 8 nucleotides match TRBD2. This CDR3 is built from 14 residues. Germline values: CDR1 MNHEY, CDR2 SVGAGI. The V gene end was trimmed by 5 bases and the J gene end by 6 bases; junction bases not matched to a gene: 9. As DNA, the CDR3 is TGTGCCAGCAGTCCAGACGGGAGGGGACTCGAGCAGTACTTC. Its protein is CASSPDGRGLEQYF.

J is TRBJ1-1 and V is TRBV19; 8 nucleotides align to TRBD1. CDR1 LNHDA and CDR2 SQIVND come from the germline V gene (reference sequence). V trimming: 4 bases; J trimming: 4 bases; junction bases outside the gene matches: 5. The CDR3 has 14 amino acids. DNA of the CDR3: TGTGCCAGTAGTACGGGACAGGCGGTCACTGAAGCTTTCTTT. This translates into CASSTGQAVTEAFF.

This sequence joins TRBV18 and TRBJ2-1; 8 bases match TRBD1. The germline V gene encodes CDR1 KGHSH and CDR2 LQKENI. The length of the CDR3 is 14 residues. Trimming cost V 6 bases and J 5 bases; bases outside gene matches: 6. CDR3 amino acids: CASSAPGGHNEQFF. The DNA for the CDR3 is TGTGCCAGCTCCGCCCCAGGGGGCCACAATGAGCAGTTCTTC.

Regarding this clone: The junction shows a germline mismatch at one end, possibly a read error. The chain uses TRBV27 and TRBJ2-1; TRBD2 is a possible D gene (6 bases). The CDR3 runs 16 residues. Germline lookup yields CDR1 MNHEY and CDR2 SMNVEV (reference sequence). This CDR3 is CTSSLSPGTPYNEQFF. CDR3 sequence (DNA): TGTACCAGCAGCCTCTCCCCCGGGACTCCCTACAATGAGCAGTTCTTC.